The rows below give T cell receptor beta chains drawn from one sample of a study of T-cell reconstitution after alpha-beta-depleted transplantation in children. TCRdb ran MiXCR on the PCR reads and lists one entry per CDR3 protein. The repertoire holds about 300,000 distinct CDR3 sequences, with less than 9.5% as singletons. This specimen consisted of peripheral blood, obtained 360 days after TCRalphabeta/CD19-depleted stem cell transplant. Receptors were obtained from a female patient between 2 and 15 years old who had a stem cell transplant for Fanconi anemia, so the T cells may come from the graft donor. CDR3s include the opening cysteine and the closing phenylalanine or tryptophan. Fields, in order: D gene, CDR3 length, V gene, J gene, clone size, CDR3 protein, CDR3 DNA. The D gene is left open where the match is weak. The listing skips clone size in some rows; elsewhere it reads once, few, many or a size class.

D: TRBD1; length: 13; V: TRBV20-1; J: TRBJ1-5; size: many; CDR3: CSASTGINQPQHF; DNA: TGCAGTGCCTCGACAGGGATCAATCAGCCCCAGCATTTT
D: -; length: 13; V: TRBV20-1; J: TRBJ2-5; size: -; CDR3: CSAELIRGETQYF; DNA: TGCAGTGCTGAACTTATCAGAGGAGAGACCCAGTACTTC
D: TRBD1; length: 17; V: TRBV12-3/TRBV12-4; J: TRBJ2-3; size: many; CDR3: CASSFGPTGGAADTQYF; DNA: TGTGCCAGCAGTTTCGGTCCGACAGGGGGCGCGGCAGATACGCAGTATTTT
D: -; length: 14; V: TRBV12-3/TRBV12-4; J: TRBJ1-6; size: many; CDR3: CASSEGRTNSPLHF; DNA: TGTGCCAGCAGTGAGGGACGGACCAATTCACCCCTCCACTTT
D: -; length: 14; V: TRBV12-3/TRBV12-4; J: TRBJ2-2; size: many; CDR3: CASSLAGLTGELFF; DNA: TGTGCCAGCAGTTTAGCGGGGCTCACCGGGGAGCTGTTTTTT
D: -; length: 13; V: TRBV12-3/TRBV12-4; J: TRBJ2-3; size: many; CDR3: CASSLRGSDTQYF; DNA: TGTGCCAGCAGTTTGCGGGGATCAGATACGCAGTATTTT
D: -; length: 15; V: TRBV9; J: TRBJ2-7; size: many; CDR3: CASSVAYGGVYEQYF; DNA: TGTGCCAGCAGCGTAGCTTATGGTGGCGTGTACGAGCAGTACTTC
D: -; length: 15; V: TRBV2; J: TRBJ2-1; size: many; CDR3: CASDGGQSSYNEQFF; DNA: TGTGCCAGCGACGGGGGGCAAAGCTCCTACAATGAGCAGTTCTTC
D: -; length: 18; V: TRBV5-1; J: TRBJ1-6; size: few; CDR3: CASSLEGFGWGTNSPLHF; DNA: TGCGCCAGCAGCTTGGAAGGCTTTGGCTGGGGGACTAATTCACCCCTCCACTTT
D: TRBD2; length: 14; V: TRBV11-3; J: TRBJ2-3; size: few; CDR3: CGTTLAGATDTQYF; DNA: TGTGGGACGACGCTAGCGGGGGCCACAGATACGCAGTATTTT
D: -; length: 13; V: TRBV7-9; J: TRBJ2-1; size: -; CDR3: CASSLALSNEQFF; DNA: TGTGCCAGCAGCTTAGCGCTCTCAAATGAGCAGTTCTTC
D: -; length: 15; V: TRBV27; J: TRBJ2-7; size: many; CDR3: CASSLSGRAPYEQYF; DNA: TGTGCCAGCAGTTTATCGGGCAGGGCGCCCTACGAGCAGTACTTC
D: TRBD1; length: 15; V: TRBV7-2; J: TRBJ2-1; size: few; CDR3: CASSNTGALYNEQFF; DNA: TGTGCCAGCAGCAATACAGGGGCCCTCTACAATGAGCAGTTCTTC
D: TRBD2; length: 16; V: TRBV18; J: TRBJ2-2; size: -; CDR3: CASSPRAGGNTGELFF; DNA: TGTGCCAGCTCCCCAAGAGCGGGAGGGAACACCGGGGAGCTGTTTTTT
D: TRBD1; length: 15; V: TRBV7-2; J: TRBJ1-6; size: -; CDR3: CAINLRGQPNSPLHF; DNA: TGTGCCATCAATCTCCGGGGACAGCCTAATTCACCCCTCCACTTT
D: -; length: 10; V: TRBV28; J: TRBJ2-3; size: few; CDR3: CASGGDTQYF; DNA: TGTGCCAGTGGGGGGGATACGCAGTATTTT
D: -; length: 14; V: TRBV27; J: TRBJ2-3; size: -; CDR3: CASSLSANTDTQYF; DNA: TGTGCCAGCAGTTTATCGGCCAACACAGATACGCAGTATTTT